This entry lists 30 T cell receptor beta chains sequenced from one sample in a study of cytomegalovirus exposure and HLA in healthy donors. A multiplex PCR was run with 60 Vbeta primers and 13 Jbeta primers. Only in-frame clones appear in the TCRdb table, and some are missing; sequencing was by immunoSEQ multiplex PCR. The sample includes over 120,000 clones, about 80% of them seen just once. Sample: PBMCs. These receptors all stem from a woman under 30 in good health and CMV-seropositive.

The chain uses TRBV7-9 and TRBJ1-1; D gene unclear. Trimming shortened V by 3 bases and J by 4 bases, and 18 bases separated the two germline ends. In germline, CDR1 is SEHNR, CDR2 FQNEAQ (reference sequence). There are 16 residues in the CDR3. The DNA of the CDR3 is TGTGCCAGCAGCTTTGGGCCCTCTATGCATACCACTGAAGCTTTCTTT. Translating gives CASSFGPSMHTTEAFF.

This chain links TRBV11-2 with TRBJ1-2; weak D call: TRBD1 (6 bases). V was trimmed by 5 bases and J by 6 bases, leaving 13 bases between them. CDR3 length equals 13 residues. Germline V gives CDR1 SGHAT, CDR2 FQNNGV. CDR3 amino acids: CASSVGQLDGYTF. The CDR3 DNA is TGTGCCAGCAGCGTAGGACAGTTAGATGGCTACACCTTC.

This clone has just a few counts. This chain uses TRBV6-5 with TRBJ2-7; 8 nucleotides agree with TRBD1. CDR1 and CDR2 (germline): MNHEY, SVGAGI. This CDR3 has 15 amino acids. The V segment lost 4 bases and the J segment 3 bases; nucleotides outside the gene matches: 8. The CDR3 coding sequence is TGTGCCAGCAGTTTATCCGGGACAGGTGACTACGAGCAGTACTTC. As protein: CASSLSGTGDYEQYF.

The chain is built from TRBV4-1 and TRBJ2-3; 11 positions match TRBD1. CDR1 is MGHRA, CDR2 YSYEKL, per germline. CDR3 length equals 16 residues. The J segment lost 8 bases and the V segment lost 0 bases, leaving 7 bases of the junction unmatched. CDR3 sequence: CASSQESGQGAVTQYF. As DNA, the CDR3 is TGCGCCAGCAGCCAAGAGAGCGGACAGGGGGCGGTTACGCAGTATTTT.

The genes are TRBV7-2 and TRBJ2-3; 7 nucleotides match TRBD2. V lost 4 bases, J lost 2 bases, and 9 bases stayed unmatched. Germline V lookup: CDR1 SGHTA, CDR2 FQGNSA. CDR3 length: 16 residues. Here the CDR3 DNA reads TGTGCCAGCAGCTCCGGGGGACTAATACTCACAGATACGCAGTATTTT. It is translated as CASSSGGLILTDTQYF.

The rearrangement uses TRBV28 and TRBJ2-7, with 8 bases matching TRBD1. J lost 3 bases, V lost 4 bases, and 11 bases had no gene match. The CDR3 covers 16 residues. CDR1 is MDHEN and CDR2 is SYDVKM in the germline V gene. CDR3 amino acids: CASSSYQGAGVYEQYF. The CDR3 coding sequence is TGTGCCAGCAGTTCCTATCAGGGGGCCGGCGTCTACGAGCAGTACTTC.

The J gene is TRBJ2-7, the V gene TRBV18; 11 bases are shared with TRBD2. The CDR3 extends over 16 amino acids. Losses at the gene ends were 0 bases for V and 3 bases for J; bases not matched to a gene: 4. Germline V gene lookup returns CDR1 KGHSH and CDR2 LQKENI. The CDR3 loop is CASSPPGTSGLYEQYF. The DNA of the CDR3 is TGTGCCAGCTCACCACCCGGGACTAGCGGTCTCTACGAGCAGTACTTC.

The rearrangement links TRBV5-1 to TRBJ1-2; no reliable D call. Deletions cut 1 base from V and 8 bases from J, with 12 bases between. Germline CDR1 reads SGHRS; CDR2 reads YFSETQ. This CDR3 has 13 residues. CDR3 region: CASSLQASGGYTF. The CDR3 nucleotides are TGCGCCAGCAGCTTGCAGGCCTCTGGGGGCTACACCTTC.

CDR3 residues: CASSPIPGQGLVNGYTF. CDR3 DNA: TGTGCCAGCTCACCAATCCCGGGACAGGGTTTGGTTAATGGCTACACCTTC. The chain is built from TRBV18 and TRBJ1-2; 9 bases agree with TRBD1. V gave up 2 bases and J gave up 6 bases; unmatched junction bases: 13. The germline V gene has CDR1 KGHSH and CDR2 LQKENI. The length of the CDR3 is 17 residues.

The chain uses TRBV10-1 and TRBJ1-1; 7 bases map to TRBD1. V was clipped by 6 bases and J by 1 base; unmatched bases: 8. Germline values: CDR1 WNHNN, CDR2 SYGVQD (reference sequence). This CDR3 spans 15 amino acids. CDR3 protein: CASSQDRNRNTEAFF. The CDR3 DNA follows: TGCGCCAGCAGCCAGGACAGGAATCGGAACACTGAAGCTTTCTTT.

The chain is built from TRBV7-2 and TRBJ2-5; 7 bases map to TRBD2. The V gene end was trimmed by 5 bases and the J gene end by 5 bases; junction bases not matched to a gene: 14. The CDR3 covers 16 residues. Germline CDR1 SGHTA, CDR2 FQGNSA. The CDR3 bases are TGTGCCAGCAGCCAGACGGGTGGCGGGGGTGGGGAGACCCAGTACTTC. Translating gives CASSQTGGGGGETQYF. The complete variable domain, with remaining parts taken from reference TRBV7-2 and TRBJ2-5, reads GAGVSQSPSNKVTEKGKDVELRCDPISGHTALYWYRQSLGQGLEFLIYFQGNSAPDKSGLPSDRFSAERTGGSVSTLTIQRTQQEDSAVYLCASSQTGGGGGETQYFGPGTRLLVL.

The table lists this clone with a few counts. This chain uses TRBV4-1 with TRBJ2-1; D might be TRBD1 (5 bases). The V and J ends lost 0 bases and 8 bases respectively, with 17 bases between them. This CDR3 is 16 amino acids long. CDR1 is MGHRA and CDR2 is YSYEKL in the germline V gene. This CDR3 is CASSQDRQYPQDEQFF. As DNA, the CDR3 is TGCGCCAGCAGCCAAGATCGACAGTACCCACAAGATGAGCAGTTCTTC.

The chain joins TRBV4-1 to TRBJ1-4; a weak D match, TRBD1 (6 bases). From germline, CDR1 is MGHRA and CDR2 YSYEKL. V was clipped by 4 bases and J by 2 bases, with 20 bases between them. This CDR3 spans 18 amino acids. The CDR3 DNA reads as TGCGCCAGCAGCCGACAGACAGGACCTTCTTCCACTAATGAAAAACTGTTTTTT. The encoded protein is CASSRQTGPSSTNEKLFF.

This clone was counted between two and nine times. V gene TRBV19 combines with J gene TRBJ2-1; 9 bases line up with TRBD1. Germline V gives CDR1 LNHDA, CDR2 SQIVND (reference sequence). This CDR3 region has 22 residues. Losses at the gene ends were 6 bases for V and 0 bases for J; bases not matched to a gene: 24. In DNA form, the CDR3 reads TGTGCCAGTAGCCCTAAGCTTGGCCAGGGACAGGGAAACCGCCCCTCCTACAATGAGCAGTTCTTC. Amino acid sequence: CASSPKLGQGQGNRPSYNEQFF.

The chain recombines TRBV7-8 with TRBJ2-1, with a possible D match to TRBD2 (5 bases). V was shortened by 0 bases and J by 1 base, with 13 bases between the two germline ends. The CDR3 has 17 residues. The germline V gene has CDR1 SGHVS and CDR2 FQNEAQ. The CDR3, as DNA: TGTGCCAGCAGCTTAGCGAAGGACTCGAAGTCCTACAATGAGCAGTTCTTC. Residues: CASSLAKDSKSYNEQFF. The variable domain in full, completed from reference TRBV7-8 and TRBJ2-1, reads GAGVSQSPRYKVAKRGQDVALRCDPISGHVSLFWYQQALGQGPEFLTYFQNEAQLDKSGLPSDRFFAERPEGSVSTLKIQRTQQEDSAVYLCASSLAKDSKSYNEQFFGPGTRLTVL.

The genes are TRBV5-8 and TRBJ1-1; 8 nucleotides align to TRBD1. The trim removed 1 base at V and 0 bases at J, leaving 2 bases unmatched. The CDR3 covers 15 residues. Germline CDR1 reads SGHTS; CDR2 reads YDEGEE. DNA of the CDR3: TGTGCCAGCAGCTTGAAACAGGGGGTGAACACTGAAGCTTTCTTT. Translating it yields CASSLKQGVNTEAFF.

This chain joins TRBV6-4 and TRBJ2-5; 10 bases are a match to TRBD1. J gave up 11 bases and V 0 bases, and 6 bases lay outside the gene matches. The V gene's germline CDR1 is MRHNA and CDR2 SNTAGT. This CDR3 contains 14 residues. CDR3 region: CASSDSPGQGKQYF. The CDR3 bases are TGTGCCAGCAGTGACTCACCGGGACAGGGGAAACAGTACTTC.

The V and J genes are TRBV5-1 and TRBJ2-3; a weak D match, TRBD2 (7 bases). The CDR3 extends over 19 amino acids. V dropped 3 bases and J dropped 3 bases, with 26 bases sitting between them. Germline lookup yields CDR1 SGHRS and CDR2 YFSETQ. The CDR3 DNA is TGCGCCAGCAGCTCAAGGGGGGGGGTCCCAGGGTCTTGGACAGATACGCAGTATTTT. It codes for CASSSRGGVPGSWTDTQYF.

This clone was seen only a few times. The rearrangement joins TRBV6-6 to TRBJ1-3; 8 positions agree with TRBD1. Per the germline V gene, CDR1 is MNHNY and CDR2 is SVGAGI (reference sequence). The V segment lost 2 bases and the J segment 10 bases; nucleotides outside the gene matches: 7. The CDR3 spans 14 residues. This CDR3 reads CASSYEQGAKTIYF. The CDR3 DNA reads as TGTGCCAGCAGTTACGAGCAGGGGGCGAAGACCATATATTTT.

V and J are TRBV27 and TRBJ2-1; TRBD1 matches at 7 bases. The ends lost 8 bases at V and 3 bases at J; junction bases unmatched: 10. Germline V lookup: CDR1 MNHEY, CDR2 SMNVEV (reference sequence). CDR3 length equals 15 residues. The CDR3: CASSGTVLLYNEQFF. The DNA for the CDR3 is TGTGCCAGCTCCGGGACAGTCCTTCTCTACAATGAGCAGTTCTTC.

The rearrangement links TRBV7-2 to TRBJ2-7, with D unresolved. V lost 3 bases, J lost 3 bases, and 9 bases lay in between. Germline assignment: CDR1 SGHTA and CDR2 FQGNSA. The CDR3 covers 13 residues. For the CDR3, the DNA is TGTGCCAGCAGCTTTCTGAGCATCTACGAGCAGTACTTC. Its protein product is CASSFLSIYEQYF.

The chain employs TRBV29-1 and TRBJ2-3; 7 nucleotides match TRBD2. The trim removed 6 bases at V and 1 base at J, leaving 10 bases unmatched. Germline V gene lookup returns CDR1 SQVTM and CDR2 ANQGSEA. The CDR3 is 15 residues long. In DNA form, the CDR3 reads TGCAGCGTGGGGGGGGGTCAGTTCGGCACAGATACGCAGTATTTT. This sequence encodes CSVGGGQFGTDTQYF.

This clone was counted only a few times. The chain links TRBV5-1 to TRBJ2-5; 9 bases are shared with TRBD1. Germline loops: CDR1 SGHRS, CDR2 YFSETQ. V shed 3 bases and J 5 bases; nucleotides not matched to a gene: 8. The CDR3 length is 15 residues. The CDR3 DNA is TGCGCCAGCAGCTCGGGACAGGGTTCTAGGGAGACCCAGTACTTC. This sequence encodes CASSSGQGSRETQYF. Together with reference TRBV5-1 and TRBJ2-5, the CDR3 gives the full variable domain: KAGVTQTPRYLIKTRGQQVTLSCSPISGHRSVSWYQQTPGQGLQFLFEYFSETQRNKGNFPGRFSGRQFSNSRSEMNVSTLELGDSALYLCASSSGQGSRETQYFGPGTRLLVL.

V and J are TRBV30 and TRBJ2-5, with TRBD2 as a possible D gene (6 bases). The DNA matches TRBJ2-7 better at its end, which makes the J call doubtful. Germline V gives CDR1 GTSNPN, CDR2 SVGIG (reference sequence). The CDR3 spans 20 residues. The chain's CDR3 is CAWSVPIRGRGPTPLYEQYF. The CDR3 bases are TGTGCCTGGAGTGTACCGATTCGTGGGCGGGGTCCCACCCCCCTCTACGAGCAGTACTTC.

V is TRBV2 and J is TRBJ1-5, with 9 bases that match TRBD1. Germline V gene lookup returns CDR1 SNHLY and CDR2 FYNNEI. The CDR3 extends over 14 amino acids. V trimming: 6 bases; J trimming: 4 bases; junction bases outside the gene matches: 4. In nucleotides, the CDR3 is TGTGCCAGCAGCCGGGACAGGGTTAATCAGCCCCAGCATTTT. It encodes CASSRDRVNQPQHF. The full variable domain, with the rest looked up from reference TRBV2 and TRBJ1-5, is EPEVTQTPSHQVTQMGQEVILRCVPISNHLYFYWYRQILGQKVEFLVSFYNNEISEKSEIFDDQFSVERPDGSNFTLKIRSTKLEDSAMYFCASSRDRVNQPQHFGDGTRLSIL.

The chain employs TRBV5-8 and TRBJ1-3, with no clear D. The CDR3 spans 15 residues. CDR1 and CDR2 (germline): SGHTS, YDEGEE. V gave up 4 bases and J gave up 3 bases, with 14 bases separating them. This chain's CDR3 is CASSRGGVGGNTIYF. The CDR3 nucleotides are TGTGCCAGCAGCCGCGGCGGGGTCGGTGGAAACACCATATATTTT.

The J gene is TRBJ2-1, the V gene TRBV7-9; D possibly corresponds to TRBD2 (7 bases). The CDR3 runs 14 residues. CDR1 and CDR2 (germline): SEHNR, FQNEAQ (reference sequence). The V gene lost 0 bases and the J gene lost 8 bases, with 11 bases spanning the gap. The CDR3 loop is CASSLAGGLDEQFF. CDR3 DNA sequence: TGTGCCAGCAGCTTAGCGGGGGGGCTCGATGAGCAGTTCTTC.

The chain employs TRBV5-6 and TRBJ2-1; D not certain. The germline V gene has CDR1 SGHDT and CDR2 YYEEEE. Trimming pared 0 bases from V and 9 bases from J, leaving 7 bases between. The CDR3 length is 12 residues. CDR3 loop: CASSLGSGEQFF. CDR3 in DNA: TGTGCCAGCAGCTTGGGGTCGGGTGAGCAGTTCTTC.

This clone was seen more than once but under ten times. This rearrangement joins TRBV6-6 to TRBJ1-6; TRBD1 agrees at 7 bases. Germline V CDR1 and CDR2: MNHNY, SVGAGI (reference sequence). The ends lost 6 bases at V and 2 bases at J; junction bases unmatched: 4. The length of the CDR3 is 15 residues. DNA of the CDR3: TGTGCCAGCAGCACAGGGGCCCCCTATAATTCACCCCTCCACTTT. Translating it yields CASSTGAPYNSPLHF.

The CDR3 protein is CASSVQGLDTQYF. The CDR3 bases are TGTGCCAGCAGCGTACAGGGATTAGATACGCAGTATTTT. This rearrangement joins TRBV9 to TRBJ2-3, with D perhaps TRBD1 (5 bases). Between the trimmed V and J ends, which lost 1 base and 5 bases, there was a span of 8 bases. Germline V gives CDR1 SGDLS, CDR2 YYNGEE. This CDR3 is built from 13 residues.